The 23 T cell receptor beta chains in this list originate from one sample, sequenced in a study of PD-L1 blockade in urothelial cancer. TCRdb's table, derived via immunoSEQ multiplex PCR, lists solely in-frame clones and lacks some. Of 45,000 to 50,000 clones listed, roughly four fifths are singletons. The time point: pretreatment peripheral blood. The source was PBMCs, collected around atezolizumab (anti-PD-L1) treatment. Receptors were obtained from a man between 45 and 60 years old with urothelial cancer.

V and J are TRBV4-1 and TRBJ2-1; unclear D gene. In germline, CDR1 is MGHRA, CDR2 YSYEKL. V was clipped by 1 base and J by 9 bases, with 10 bases between them. The CDR3 is 13 amino acids. The CDR3 nucleotides read TGCGCCAGCAGCCAAGGACCTGGGCCTGAGCAGTTCTTC. Translating gives CASSQGPGPEQFF.

With respect to this clone: This same CDR3 is encoded by further DNA sequences in the sample. The rearrangement joins TRBV5-1 to TRBJ1-1; 7 bases line up with TRBD1. The CDR3 spans 16 residues. V was pared by 4 bases and J by 1 base, with 10 bases of the junction left unmatched. Germline lookup yields CDR1 SGHRS and CDR2 YFSETQ. CDR3 loop: CASSPTDRAQNTEAFF. In DNA form, the CDR3 reads TGCGCCAGCAGCCCGACCGACAGGGCCCAGAACACTGAAGCTTTCTTT.

The chain carries TRBV18 and TRBJ2-7; tentative D call: TRBD1 (6 bases). There are 14 residues in the CDR3. CDR1 KGHSH and CDR2 LQKENI come from the germline V gene. Trimming pared 6 bases from V and 0 bases from J, leaving 12 bases between. The CDR3 DNA reads as TGTGCCAGCTCCACAGGGCTCATCTCCTACGAGCAGTACTTC. It yields the protein CASSTGLISYEQYF.

The V call is TRBV19, the J call TRBJ2-7; 15 positions agree with TRBD2. CDR1 is LNHDA, CDR2 SQIVND, per germline (reference sequence). This CDR3 region has 15 residues. The J segment lost 4 bases and the V segment lost 4 bases, leaving 2 bases of the junction unmatched. The CDR3 sequence is CASSNGLAGGYEQYF. As DNA, the CDR3 is TGTGCCAGTAGTAACGGACTAGCGGGAGGGTACGAGCAGTACTTC.

This clone has just a few counts. The CDR3 DNA reads TGTGCCTGGAGTCCAGCCTTTACAGGGGGTGAAGCTTTCTTT. Its translation is CAWSPAFTGGEAFF. The chain is built from TRBV30 and TRBJ1-1; 8 nucleotides agree with TRBD1. The CDR3 extends over 14 amino acids. The ends lost 2 bases at V and 7 bases at J; junction bases unmatched: 9. CDR1 and CDR2 (germline): GTSNPN, SVGIG (reference sequence).

This clone has only a few counts. The chain recombines TRBV7-8 with TRBJ1-2; 10 positions agree with TRBD1. The CDR3 has 15 residues. V lost 5 bases to trimming and J lost 4 bases; unmatched junction nucleotides: 7. Germline CDR1 SGHVS, CDR2 FQNEAQ. The CDR3 protein is CASSARQGAGYGYTF. The CDR3 DNA is TGTGCCAGCAGCGCCAGACAGGGGGCGGGCTATGGCTACACCTTC.

This clone was counted once. Here the CDR3 DNA reads TGTGCCGCGGCAGGGGGGAGCTCTGGGGCCAACGTCCTGACTTTC. It specifies CAAAGGSSGANVLTF. This chain connects TRBV28 to TRBJ2-6; D is possibly TRBD1 (7 bases). Per the germline V gene, CDR1 is MDHEN and CDR2 is SYDVKM. CDR3 length: 15 amino acids. The V and J ends lost 11 bases and 0 bases respectively, with 14 bases between them. Drawing the rest from reference TRBV28 and TRBJ2-6, the complete variable domain is DVKVTQSSRYLVKRTGEKVFLECVQDMDHENMFWYRQDPGLGLRLIYFSYDVKMKEKGDIPEGYSVSREKKERFSLILESASTNQTSMYLCAAAGGSSGANVLTFGAGSRLTVL.

This clone has only a few counts. The chain combines TRBV4-1 with TRBJ2-3; 8 positions match TRBD2. Germline V gene data show CDR1 as MGHRA and CDR2 as YSYEKL. Trimming removed 2 bases from V and 2 bases from J; junction bases left unmatched: 18. The CDR3 runs to 20 residues. DNA of the CDR3: TGCGCCAGCAGCCAACCACCCCTGCGGGAGGTTCGACGAAACACAGATACGCAGTATTTT. Translation: CASSQPPLREVRRNTDTQYF.

The chain recombines TRBV29-1 with TRBJ2-3; D gene uncertain. The CDR3 is 16 amino acids. Trimming removed 7 bases from V and 0 bases from J, with 20 bases in between. Germline-derived CDR1 and CDR2 are SQVTM and ANQGSEA. This chain's CDR3 is CSATGWVYASTDTQYF. The CDR3, as DNA: TGCAGCGCTACCGGGTGGGTGTACGCTAGCACAGATACGCAGTATTTT.

V usage is TRBV28 and J usage is TRBJ1-1, with D maybe TRBD1 (5 bases). This CDR3 comprises 13 residues. Between the trimmed V and J ends, which lost 8 bases and 4 bases, there was a span of 14 bases. Germline CDR1 reads MDHEN; CDR2 reads SYDVKM. The CDR3 loop reads CASQGNSGTEAFF. The DNA of the CDR3 is TGTGCCAGCCAGGGTAATTCGGGCACTGAAGCTTTCTTT. Full variable domain (remainder filled in from reference TRBV28 and TRBJ1-1): DVKVTQSSRYLVKRTGEKVFLECVQDMDHENMFWYRQDPGLGLRLIYFSYDVKMKEKGDIPEGYSVSREKKERFSLILESASTNQTSMYLCASQGNSGTEAFFGQGTRLTVV.

V is TRBV5-6 and J is TRBJ1-2; tentatively, D is TRBD1 (6 bases). Germline V CDR1 and CDR2: SGHDT, YYEEEE. Trimming pared 4 bases from V and 6 bases from J, leaving 13 bases between. The CDR3 totals 13 residues. As DNA, the CDR3 is TGTGCCAGCAGCAACAGGGTTGGGAATGGCTACACCTTC. Its translation is CASSNRVGNGYTF.

The chain employs TRBV7-6 and TRBJ1-1, with D perhaps TRBD1 (6 bases). The length of the CDR3 is 13 residues. Germline V gene sequence: CDR1 SGHVS, CDR2 FNYEAQ. Trimming took off 5 bases at V and 2 bases at J, with 9 bases between the two ends. The CDR3 loop is CASSTGTNTEAFF. Here the CDR3 DNA reads TGTGCCAGCAGCACCGGGACAAACACTGAAGCTTTCTTT.

This clone has just a few counts. This rearrangement joins TRBV13 to TRBJ1-2; 11 nucleotides agree with TRBD1. The CDR3 is 15 residues long. Germline V CDR1 and CDR2: PRHDT, FYEKMQ (reference sequence). V shed 2 bases, J shed 8 bases, and the junction held 7 bases outside the gene matches. As DNA, the CDR3 is TGTGCCAGCAGCTTATCAGGACAGGGGGCTCGCGGCTACACCTTC. Translation gives CASSLSGQGARGYTF. The full variable domain, in which reference TRBV13 and TRBJ1-2 provide the parts outside the CDR3, is AAGVIQSPRHLIKEKRETATLKCYPIPRHDTVYWYQQGPGQDPQFLISFYEKMQSDKGSIPDRFSAQQFSDYHSELNMSSLELGDSALYFCASSLSGQGARGYTFGSGTRLTVV.

The DNA for the CDR3 is TGTGCCAGCAGCTTAAGGTCGGGACACGTCTACAATGAGCAGTTCTTC. Its translation is CASSLRSGHVYNEQFF. The chain joins TRBV7-8 to TRBJ2-1; TRBD1 is a possible D gene (6 bases). There are 16 residues in the CDR3. Looked up from germline, CDR1 is SGHVS and CDR2 is FQNEAQ. V lost 2 bases and J 3 bases, leaving 14 bases between the germline ends.

The chain links TRBV4-2 to TRBJ2-1; tentative D call: TRBD2 (5 bases). Germline V gene sequence: CDR1 LGHNA, CDR2 YNFKEQ. The CDR3 loop spans 17 amino acids. V gave up 0 bases and J gave up 7 bases, with 19 bases separating them. This CDR3 reads CASSQEGRVGLLNEQFF. CDR3 coding DNA: TGTGCCAGCAGCCAAGAAGGGCGGGTTGGCCTTTTGAATGAGCAGTTCTTC.

V is TRBV5-6 and J is TRBJ2-1, with TRBD2 matching 11 bases. After removal of 0 bases from V and 4 bases from J, the junction contained 3 bases not matched to a gene. Per the germline V gene, CDR1 is SGHDT and CDR2 is YYEEEE. The CDR3 covers 16 residues. As DNA, the CDR3 is TGTGCCAGCAGCTTGGGTACTAGCGGGAGATACAATGAGCAGTTCTTC. Translated, it gives CASSLGTSGRYNEQFF.

The chain links TRBV19 to TRBJ1-2, with TRBD1 as a possible D gene (6 bases). V lost 4 bases and J 2 bases, leaving 14 bases between the germline ends. The CDR3 is 15 residues long. Per the germline V gene, CDR1 is LNHDA and CDR2 is SQIVND (reference sequence). This chain's CDR3 is CASSTPTGENYGYTF. CDR3 bases: TGTGCCAGTAGTACCCCGACAGGCGAAAACTATGGCTACACCTTC.

The V call is TRBV19, the J call TRBJ2-1; 9 bases line up with TRBD2. Germline V gene data show CDR1 as LNHDA and CDR2 as SQIVND (reference sequence). CDR3 size: 15 residues. Trimming removed 5 bases from V and 8 bases from J; junction bases left unmatched: 10. The CDR3 protein is CASSFSGGRGDEQFF. CDR3 DNA: TGTGCCAGTAGTTTTAGCGGGGGACGGGGCGATGAGCAGTTCTTC. Variable domain in full (rest from reference TRBV19 and TRBJ2-1): DGGITQSPKYLFRKEGQNVTLSCEQNLNHDAMYWYRQDPGQGLRLIYYSQIVNDFQKGDIAEGYSVSREKKESFPLTVTSAQKNPTAFYLCASSFSGGRGDEQFFGPGTRLTVL.

The rearrangement uses TRBV21-1 and TRBJ2-3; the table's TRBD1 call for D was not verified on the DNA. TRBV21-1 is reported as a pseudogene. CDR3 length equals 18 residues. The CDR3: CASSKPRGDRVSTDTQYF. CDR3 nucleotides: TGTGCCAGCAGCAAGCCCCGGGGGGACAGGGTGAGTACAGATACGCAGTATTTT.

The rearrangement uses TRBV19 and TRBJ2-1; 9 bases map to TRBD2. The CDR3 sequence is 15 residues long. The J segment lost 7 bases and the V segment lost 9 bases, leaving 13 bases of the junction unmatched. Germline CDR1 is LNHDA and CDR2 is SQIVND (reference sequence). CDR3: CASLRSGRWGNEQFF. DNA of the CDR3: TGTGCCAGCCTGAGAAGCGGGAGGTGGGGGAATGAGCAGTTCTTC.

This chain joins TRBV2 and TRBJ1-5; no clear D gene. V was trimmed by 7 bases and J by 6 bases, leaving 13 bases between them. The CDR3 consists of 13 residues. CDR1 and CDR2 (germline): SNHLY, FYNNEI. The CDR3 DNA is TGTGCCAGCAACACGGCCACGGGTCAGCCCCAGCATTTT. This encodes CASNTATGQPQHF. Full variable domain (remainder filled in from reference TRBV2 and TRBJ1-5): EPEVTQTPSHQVTQMGQEVILRCVPISNHLYFYWYRQILGQKVEFLVSFYNNEISEKSEIFDDQFSVERPDGSNFTLKIRSTKLEDSAMYFCASNTATGQPQHFGDGTRLSIL.

This clone was observed a single time. This chain uses TRBV30 with TRBJ2-7; D might be TRBD2 (6 bases). V shed 5 bases and J shed 7 bases, with 21 bases lying between them. CDR3 length: 14 amino acids. The germline V gene has CDR1 GTSNPN and CDR2 SVGIG (reference sequence). CDR3 DNA: TGTGCCTGGGCCGTGGGCGGGGTCGCGGGTGAGCAGTACTTC. Protein: CAWAVGGVAGEQYF.

The genes are TRBV7-2 and TRBJ2-1, with 12 bases fitting TRBD2. CDR1 and CDR2 (germline): SGHTA, FQGNSA. The CDR3 is 18 amino acids. Unmatched junction bases numbered 3, after V lost 0 bases and J lost 0 bases. The CDR3 sequence: CASSLASSGGVSYNEQFF. In nucleotides, the CDR3 is TGTGCCAGCAGCTTAGCTTCTAGCGGGGGGGTCTCCTACAATGAGCAGTTCTTC.